Listed below are T cell receptor beta chains from one sample, sequenced in a study of PD-L1 blockade in urothelial cancer. Method: immunoSEQ multiplex PCR; TCRdb's copy keeps in-frame clones and lacks some. Seen here are just over 20,000 clones, 85% to 90% observed once, and the top ten hold 3.5% to 4.5%. Material: PBMCs, obtained around atezolizumab (anti-PD-L1) treatment. The receptor source for this set is a man aged 45-65 years with urothelial cancer. CDR3s include the opening cysteine and the closing phenylalanine or tryptophan. A D gene is named only where the DNA matches it firmly. Only some rows state a clone size, as once, few, many or a class for expanded clones.

J gene: TRBJ1-2; CDR3 length: 15; V gene: TRBV7-2; clone size: -; D gene: -; CDR3 protein: CASSPQAGSNYGYTF; CDR3 DNA: TGTGCCAGCAGCCCTCAAGCGGGTTCTAACTATGGCTACACCTTC
J gene: TRBJ1-2; CDR3 length: 15; V gene: TRBV9; clone size: -; D gene: TRBD1; CDR3 protein: CASRPGGTGDYGYTF; CDR3 DNA: TGTGCCAGCAGGCCTGGAGGGACAGGAGACTATGGCTACACCTTC
J gene: TRBJ2-7; CDR3 length: 13; V gene: TRBV9; clone size: -; D gene: -; CDR3 protein: CASTWGLGGEQYF; CDR3 DNA: TGTGCCAGCACGTGGGGTCTGGGAGGCGAGCAGTACTTC
J gene: TRBJ2-3; CDR3 length: 20; V gene: TRBV27; clone size: -; D gene: TRBD2; CDR3 protein: CASSPYTRRTSGTVTDTQYF; CDR3 DNA: TGTGCCAGCAGTCCTTATACCCGACGGACTAGCGGGACGGTCACAGATACGCAGTATTTT
J gene: TRBJ2-1; CDR3 length: 15; V gene: TRBV7-9; clone size: -; D gene: TRBD1; CDR3 protein: CASSRTGGRYNEQFF; CDR3 DNA: TGTGCCAGCAGCCGTACAGGGGGGCGATACAATGAGCAGTTCTTC
J gene: TRBJ1-1; CDR3 length: 13; V gene: TRBV11-2; clone size: few; D gene: -; CDR3 protein: CASSLELFTEAFF; CDR3 DNA: TGTGCCAGCAGCTTAGAACTGTTCACTGAAGCTTTCTTT
J gene: TRBJ1-1; CDR3 length: 14; V gene: TRBV5-1; clone size: -; D gene: -; CDR3 protein: CASSRGSTLTEAFF; CDR3 DNA: TGCGCCAGCAGCCGGGGTTCAACCCTTACTGAAGCTTTCTTT
J gene: TRBJ2-4; CDR3 length: 17; V gene: TRBV7-8; clone size: -; D gene: TRBD2; CDR3 protein: CASSLAWGGTAKNIQYF; CDR3 DNA: TGTGCCAGCAGCTTAGCGTGGGGAGGGACGGCCAAAAACATTCAGTACTTC
J gene: TRBJ2-7; CDR3 length: 15; V gene: TRBV27; clone size: -; D gene: TRBD2; CDR3 protein: CASSFGASGRTEQYF; CDR3 DNA: TGTGCCAGCAGTTTTGGGGCTAGCGGGAGAACTGAGCAGTACTTC
J gene: TRBJ2-3; CDR3 length: 14; V gene: TRBV10-2; clone size: -; D gene: TRBD2; CDR3 protein: CASSELASGDTQYF; CDR3 DNA: TGCGCCAGCAGTGAGTTGGCTAGCGGGGATACGCAGTATTTT
J gene: TRBJ1-2; CDR3 length: 14; V gene: TRBV19; clone size: -; D gene: -; CDR3 protein: CASTPNRAEYGYTF; CDR3 DNA: TGTGCCAGTACCCCAAACAGGGCAGAGTATGGCTACACCTTC
J gene: TRBJ1-6; CDR3 length: 15; V gene: TRBV5-1; clone size: -; D gene: -; CDR3 protein: CASSLGQNYNSPLHF; CDR3 DNA: TGCGCCAGCAGCTTGGGACAGAACTATAATTCACCCCTCCACTTT
J gene: TRBJ1-6; CDR3 length: 13; V gene: TRBV10-1; clone size: few; D gene: TRBD1; CDR3 protein: CATADRGDSPLHF; CDR3 DNA: TGCGCCACAGCGGACAGGGGGGATTCACCCCTCCACTTT
J gene: TRBJ2-4; CDR3 length: 17; V gene: TRBV29-1; clone size: -; D gene: -; CDR3 protein: CSVEDEWGALAKNIQYF; CDR3 DNA: TGCAGCGTTGAAGATGAGTGGGGCGCACTAGCCAAAAACATTCAGTACTTC
J gene: TRBJ1-1; CDR3 length: 13; V gene: TRBV30; clone size: -; D gene: -; CDR3 protein: CAWTRRANTEAFF; CDR3 DNA: TGTGCCTGGACGAGGCGAGCGAACACTGAAGCTTTCTTT
J gene: TRBJ1-2; CDR3 length: 14; V gene: TRBV6-6; clone size: -; D gene: -; CDR3 protein: CASSYIGGNYGYTF; CDR3 DNA: TGTGCCAGCAGTTATATCGGGGGAAACTATGGCTACACCTTC
J gene: TRBJ1-4; CDR3 length: 16; V gene: TRBV10-3; clone size: -; D gene: -; CDR3 protein: CAISDSGLQQNEKLFF; CDR3 DNA: TGTGCCATCAGTGATTCGGGTCTGCAGCAAAATGAAAAACTGTTTTTT
J gene: TRBJ2-3; CDR3 length: 17; V gene: TRBV5-1; clone size: once; D gene: TRBD2; CDR3 protein: CASSLGLAGGWADTQYF; CDR3 DNA: TGCGCCAGCAGCTTGGGACTAGCGGGGGGGTGGGCAGATACGCAGTATTTT
J gene: TRBJ1-2; CDR3 length: 17; V gene: TRBV2; clone size: -; D gene: -; CDR3 protein: CASSRLRGRRREDGYTF; CDR3 DNA: TGTGCCAGCAGTCGGCTGAGAGGGCGAAGGAGGGAAGATGGCTACACCTTC
J gene: TRBJ2-6; CDR3 length: 15; V gene: TRBV5-4; clone size: -; D gene: TRBD2; CDR3 protein: CASSETSAGANVLAF; CDR3 DNA: TGTGCCAGCAGCGAGACTAGCGCTGGGGCCAACGTCCTGGCTTTC
J gene: TRBJ2-1; CDR3 length: 16; V gene: TRBV5-8; clone size: -; D gene: TRBD1; CDR3 protein: CASSLMGQDRYNEQFF; CDR3 DNA: TGTGCCAGCAGCTTGATGGGACAGGACCGCTACAATGAGCAGTTCTTC
J gene: TRBJ1-5; CDR3 length: 17; V gene: TRBV5-5; clone size: few; D gene: -; CDR3 protein: CASSGRMTDPGNQPQHF; CDR3 DNA: TGTGCCAGCAGCGGAAGGATGACAGATCCTGGCAATCAGCCCCAGCATTTT
J gene: TRBJ1-1; CDR3 length: 14; V gene: TRBV19; clone size: -; D gene: -; CDR3 protein: CASIPDRPTTEAFF; CDR3 DNA: TGTGCCAGTATTCCAGACAGGCCAACCACTGAAGCTTTCTTT
J gene: TRBJ1-2; CDR3 length: 13; V gene: TRBV29-1; clone size: -; D gene: -; CDR3 protein: CSVGQSALYGYTF; CDR3 DNA: TGCAGCGTTGGCCAGTCTGCCCTCTATGGCTACACCTTC
J gene: TRBJ1-1; CDR3 length: 15; V gene: TRBV18; clone size: -; D gene: TRBD1; CDR3 protein: CASSPGTGEIAEAFF; CDR3 DNA: TGTGCCAGCTCACCAGGAACAGGGGAGATTGCTGAAGCTTTCTTT
J gene: TRBJ1-1; CDR3 length: 14; V gene: TRBV5-6; clone size: -; D gene: -; CDR3 protein: CASSFPGGRTEAFF; CDR3 DNA: TGTGCCAGCAGCTTTCCGGGCGGGAGGACTGAAGCTTTCTTT
J gene: TRBJ2-1; CDR3 length: 16; V gene: TRBV13; clone size: -; D gene: TRBD2; CDR3 protein: CASSPGTSRDINEQFF; CDR3 DNA: TGTGCCAGCAGCCCAGGGACTAGCCGTGATATAAATGAGCAGTTCTTC
J gene: TRBJ2-5; CDR3 length: 17; V gene: TRBV9; clone size: -; D gene: TRBD2; CDR3 protein: CASSVGALAGVQETQYF; CDR3 DNA: TGTGCCAGCAGCGTAGGGGCGCTAGCGGGAGTCCAAGAGACCCAGTACTTC
J gene: TRBJ1-4; CDR3 length: 14; V gene: TRBV19; clone size: -; D gene: -; CDR3 protein: CASSIDRWNEKLFF; CDR3 DNA: TGTGCCAGTAGTATAGACAGGTGGAATGAAAAACTGTTTTTT
J gene: TRBJ1-5; CDR3 length: 16; V gene: TRBV10-3; clone size: -; D gene: TRBD1; CDR3 protein: CAISESKGAMGQPQHF; CDR3 DNA: TGTGCCATCAGTGAGTCTAAGGGGGCTATGGGTCAGCCCCAGCATTTT
J gene: TRBJ2-2; CDR3 length: 11; V gene: TRBV7-9; clone size: -; D gene: -; CDR3 protein: CASSLNRELFF; CDR3 DNA: TGTGCCAGCAGCTTAAACAGGGAGCTGTTTTTT
J gene: TRBJ2-2; CDR3 length: 18; V gene: TRBV18; clone size: -; D gene: TRBD2; CDR3 protein: CASSPRSSGRAWGGELFF; CDR3 DNA: TGTGCCAGCTCACCTAGGTCTAGCGGGAGGGCCTGGGGCGGGGAGCTGTTTTTT
J gene: TRBJ1-2; CDR3 length: 14; V gene: TRBV30; clone size: -; D gene: TRBD1; CDR3 protein: CAWRSRDSIYGYTF; CDR3 DNA: TGTGCCTGGAGAAGCCGGGACAGTATTTATGGCTACACCTTC
J gene: TRBJ2-5; CDR3 length: 14; V gene: TRBV5-4; clone size: -; D gene: TRBD1; CDR3 protein: CASSLARGQETQYF; CDR3 DNA: TGTGCCAGCAGCTTGGCCAGGGGGCAAGAGACCCAGTACTTC
J gene: TRBJ1-2; CDR3 length: 14; V gene: TRBV15; clone size: -; D gene: -; CDR3 protein: CATSRRTDDYGYTF; CDR3 DNA: TGTGCCACCAGCAGGAGGACAGACGACTATGGCTACACCTTC
J gene: TRBJ1-5; CDR3 length: 14; V gene: TRBV19; clone size: -; D gene: -; CDR3 protein: CASSIVAGYQPQHF; CDR3 DNA: TGTGCCAGTAGTATAGTCGCGGGCTATCAGCCCCAGCATTTT
J gene: TRBJ2-1; CDR3 length: 13; V gene: TRBV12-5; clone size: -; D gene: -; CDR3 protein: CASGLAPGNEQFF; CDR3 DNA: TGTGCTAGTGGTTTGGCTCCCGGGAATGAGCAGTTCTTC
J gene: TRBJ2-2; CDR3 length: 16; V gene: TRBV9; clone size: -; D gene: -; CDR3 protein: CASSAVDGPNTGELFF; CDR3 DNA: TGTGCCAGCAGCGCAGTGGATGGGCCCAACACCGGGGAGCTGTTTTTT
J gene: TRBJ1-3; CDR3 length: 15; V gene: TRBV6-5; clone size: -; D gene: -; CDR3 protein: CASSYLGVSGNTIYF; CDR3 DNA: TGTGCCAGCAGTTACTTAGGGGTCTCTGGAAACACCATATATTTT
J gene: TRBJ2-7; CDR3 length: 14; V gene: TRBV27; clone size: few; D gene: TRBD1; CDR3 protein: CASSSWDRNYEQYF; CDR3 DNA: TGTGCCAGCAGTTCGTGGGACAGGAACTACGAGCAGTACTTC
J gene: TRBJ2-7; CDR3 length: 13; V gene: TRBV5-1; clone size: -; D gene: TRBD1; CDR3 protein: CASSPDRGLPQYF; CDR3 DNA: TGCGCCAGCAGCCCCGACAGGGGACTTCCCCAGTACTTC
J gene: TRBJ1-2; CDR3 length: 13; V gene: TRBV19; clone size: few; D gene: TRBD1; CDR3 protein: CASRDRVTTGYTF; CDR3 DNA: TGTGCCAGTAGGGACAGGGTCACTACCGGCTACACCTTC
J gene: TRBJ1-3; CDR3 length: 17; V gene: TRBV5-5; clone size: -; D gene: -; CDR3 protein: CASSLGRGGSSGNTIYF; CDR3 DNA: TGTGCCAGCAGCTTAGGCAGGGGCGGAAGCTCTGGAAACACCATATATTTT
J gene: TRBJ2-7; CDR3 length: 15; V gene: TRBV7-2; clone size: -; D gene: TRBD2; CDR3 protein: CASSLVSGTSGSLYF; CDR3 DNA: TGTGCCAGCAGCTTAGTTAGTGGAACTAGCGGGAGTCTGTACTTC
J gene: TRBJ1-3; CDR3 length: 15; V gene: TRBV6-5; clone size: -; D gene: TRBD1; CDR3 protein: CASRGSGGAGNTIYF; CDR3 DNA: TGTGCCAGCAGGGGTTCAGGGGGAGCTGGAAACACCATATATTTT
J gene: TRBJ1-1; CDR3 length: 14; V gene: TRBV12-5; clone size: -; D gene: -; CDR3 protein: CASGLVLGSTEAFF; CDR3 DNA: TGTGCTAGTGGTTTGGTACTGGGGAGCACTGAAGCTTTCTTT
J gene: TRBJ1-1; CDR3 length: 16; V gene: TRBV14; clone size: -; D gene: -; CDR3 protein: CASSQDNNYRTTEAFF; CDR3 DNA: TGTGCCAGCAGCCAAGATAATAATTACAGGACCACTGAAGCTTTCTTT
J gene: TRBJ2-7; CDR3 length: 17; V gene: TRBV5-1; clone size: -; D gene: TRBD2; CDR3 protein: CASSLYLLAGQIYEQYF; CDR3 DNA: TGCGCCAGCAGCCTCTATCTTCTAGCGGGGCAAATCTACGAGCAGTACTTC
J gene: TRBJ2-5; CDR3 length: 15; V gene: TRBV30; clone size: once; D gene: -; CDR3 protein: CAWSPGATYQETQYF; CDR3 DNA: TGTGCCTGGAGCCCTGGGGCAACGTACCAAGAGACCCAGTACTTC